Here is one T cell receptor (beta chain) with its context. The data stem from a study of Ad26.COV2.S vaccination and SARS-CoV-2 variants. Per the germline V gene, CDR1 is SGHNT and CDR2 is YYREEE (reference sequence). V was pared by 4 bases and J by 5 bases, with 12 bases between. This CDR3 spans 13 amino acids. Treatment described: some 19 received Ad26.COV2.S at low or high dose, single or two shots; about five received placebo; per-sample allocation not given. Collection of the samples took place on day 63 after the first injection of vaccine or placebo. This table comes from immunoSEQ multiplex PCR, and its TCRdb copy is limited to in-frame clones, with some not included. The profile shows hundreds of thousands of clones, about four fifths of them singletons.

The TCR comes from a person aged 18-60 years who received the Ad26.COV2.S COVID-19 vaccine or a placebo. The sequenced sample was peripheral blood, obtained in a trial of Ad26.COV2.S vaccine versus placebo. The gene calls are TRBV5-4 and TRBJ1-2; D is possibly TRBD1 (5 bases). The CDR3 is CASSGDGRYGYTF. The CDR3 region has the DNA TGTGCCAGCAGCGGGGACGGTAGATATGGCTACACCTTC.